Below, one T cell receptor beta chain is given with its context. Its target is not known. This entry belongs to a study of cytomegalovirus exposure and HLA in healthy donors. Overall study findings and caveats: Cytomegalovirus association was assigned to approximately 180 TCR beta chains. With high specificity and sensitivity, the classifier reportedly diagnosed cytomegalovirus status. Despite most TCR sequences being rare, some public TCRs occurred in many donors.

It was the approximately 130-subject validation cohort, separate from the approximately 620-subject first cohort, to which the donors belonged. Profiled with immunoSEQ multiplex PCR; TCRdb holds only in-frame clones, not every one. The sample consists of 250,000 to 400,000 clones, 88% of them appearing once. This CDR3 has 12 amino acids. Trimming took off 10 bases at V and 3 bases at J, with 10 bases between the two ends. Germline CDR1 LNHDA, CDR2 SQIVND (reference sequence). This chain links TRBV19 with TRBJ2-4; no clear D. The TCR was taken from a man aged 30 to 45 in good health and CMV-seronegative. The sample comprised PBMCs. The CDR3 DNA reads as TGTGCCACAAAACCAGGCAAAAACATTCAGTACTTC. Translated, it gives CATKPGKNIQYF. Full variable domain (missing parts from reference TRBV19 and TRBJ2-4): DGGITQSPKYLFRKEGQNVTLSCEQNLNHDAMYWYRQDPGQGLRLIYYSQIVNDFQKGDIAEGYSVSREKKESFPLTVTSAQKNPTAFYLCATKPGKNIQYFGAGTRLSVL.